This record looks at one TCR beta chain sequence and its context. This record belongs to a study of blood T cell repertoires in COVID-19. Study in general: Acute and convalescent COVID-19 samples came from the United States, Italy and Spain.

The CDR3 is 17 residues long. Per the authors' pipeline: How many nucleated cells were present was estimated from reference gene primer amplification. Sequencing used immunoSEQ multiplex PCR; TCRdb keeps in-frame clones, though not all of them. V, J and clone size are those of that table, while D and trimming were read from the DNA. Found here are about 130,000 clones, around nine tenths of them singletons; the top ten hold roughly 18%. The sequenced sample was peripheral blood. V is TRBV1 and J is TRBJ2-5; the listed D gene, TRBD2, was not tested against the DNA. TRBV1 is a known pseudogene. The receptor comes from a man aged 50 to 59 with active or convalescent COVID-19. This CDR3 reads CTSSLIGLAVKWETQYF. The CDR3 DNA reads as TGCACCAGCAGCCTTATCGGACTAGCGGTAAAATGGGAGACCCAGTACTTC.